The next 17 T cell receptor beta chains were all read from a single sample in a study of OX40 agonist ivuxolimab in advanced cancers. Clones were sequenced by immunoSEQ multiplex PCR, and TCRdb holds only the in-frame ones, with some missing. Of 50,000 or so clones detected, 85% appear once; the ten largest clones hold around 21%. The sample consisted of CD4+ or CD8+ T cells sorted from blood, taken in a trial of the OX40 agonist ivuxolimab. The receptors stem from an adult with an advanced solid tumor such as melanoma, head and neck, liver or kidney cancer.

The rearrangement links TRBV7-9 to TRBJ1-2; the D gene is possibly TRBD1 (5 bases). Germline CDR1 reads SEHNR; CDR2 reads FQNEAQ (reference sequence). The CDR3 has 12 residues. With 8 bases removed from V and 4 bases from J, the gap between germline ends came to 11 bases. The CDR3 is CASVTGTYGYTF. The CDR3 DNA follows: TGTGCCAGCGTGACCGGGACCTATGGCTACACCTTC.

The CDR3 sequence is CASSLASLSQETQYF. CDR3 nucleotide sequence: TGTGCCAGCAGCTTAGCCTCCCTGAGTCAAGAGACCCAGTACTTC. The chain uses TRBV7-6 and TRBJ2-5; D is uncertain. Trimming removed 0 bases at V and 2 bases at J, with 10 bases between. Germline CDR1 reads SGHVS; CDR2 reads FNYEAQ. This CDR3 is 15 amino acids long.

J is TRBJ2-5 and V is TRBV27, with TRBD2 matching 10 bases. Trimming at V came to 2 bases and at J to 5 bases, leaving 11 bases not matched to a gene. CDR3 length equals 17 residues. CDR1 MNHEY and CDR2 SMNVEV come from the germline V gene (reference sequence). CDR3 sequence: CASSLESSGGTWETQYF. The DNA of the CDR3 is TGTGCCAGCAGTTTAGAGAGTAGCGGGGGGACCTGGGAGACCCAGTACTTC.

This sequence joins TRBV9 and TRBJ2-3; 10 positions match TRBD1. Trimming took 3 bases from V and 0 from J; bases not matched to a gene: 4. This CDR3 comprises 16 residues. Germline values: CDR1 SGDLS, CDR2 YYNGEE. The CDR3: CASSAEDRGSTDTQYF. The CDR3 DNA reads TGTGCCAGCAGCGCAGAGGACAGGGGGAGCACAGATACGCAGTATTTT.

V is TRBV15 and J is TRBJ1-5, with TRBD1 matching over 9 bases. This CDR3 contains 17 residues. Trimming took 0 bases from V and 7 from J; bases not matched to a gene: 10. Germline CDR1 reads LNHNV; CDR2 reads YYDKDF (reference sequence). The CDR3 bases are TGTGCCACCAGCAGAGATCGGGACAGGGATCCTCGACAGCCCCAGCATTTT. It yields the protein CATSRDRDRDPRQPQHF.

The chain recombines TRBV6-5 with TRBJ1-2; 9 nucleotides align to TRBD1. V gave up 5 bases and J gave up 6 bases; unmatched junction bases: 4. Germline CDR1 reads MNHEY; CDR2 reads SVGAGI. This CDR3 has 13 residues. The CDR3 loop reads CASSPTGGDGYTF. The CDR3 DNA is TGTGCCAGCAGTCCCACAGGGGGCGATGGCTACACCTTC.

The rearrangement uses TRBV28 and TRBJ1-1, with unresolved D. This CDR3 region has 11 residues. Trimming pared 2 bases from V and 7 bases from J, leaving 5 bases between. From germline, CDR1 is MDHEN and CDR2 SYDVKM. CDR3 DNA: TGTGCCAGCAGTTTAGCCAGTGAAGCTTTCTTT. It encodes CASSLASEAFF.

CDR3 amino acids: CASSSTGSVYEQYV. CDR3 sequence (DNA): TGTGCCAGCAGCTCGACAGGGTCTGTCTACGAGCAGTACGTC. The chain links TRBV5-6 to TRBJ2-7, with 7 bases matching TRBD1. CDR3 length equals 14 residues. V shed 3 bases, J shed 3 bases, and the junction held 6 bases outside the gene matches. CDR1 and CDR2 from the germline V gene are SGHDT and YYEEEE.

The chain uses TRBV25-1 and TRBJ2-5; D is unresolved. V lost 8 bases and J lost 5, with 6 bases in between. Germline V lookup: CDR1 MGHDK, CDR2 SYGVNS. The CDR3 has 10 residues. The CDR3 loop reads CASVGETQYF. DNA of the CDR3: TGTGCCAGCGTGGGGGAGACCCAGTACTTC.

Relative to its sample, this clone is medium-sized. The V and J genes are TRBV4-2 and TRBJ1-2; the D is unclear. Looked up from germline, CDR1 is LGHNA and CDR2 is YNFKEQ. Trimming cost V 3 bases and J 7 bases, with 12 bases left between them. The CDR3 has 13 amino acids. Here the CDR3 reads CASSQGGASGYTF. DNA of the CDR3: TGTGCCAGCAGCCAGGGAGGTGCGAGTGGCTACACCTTC.

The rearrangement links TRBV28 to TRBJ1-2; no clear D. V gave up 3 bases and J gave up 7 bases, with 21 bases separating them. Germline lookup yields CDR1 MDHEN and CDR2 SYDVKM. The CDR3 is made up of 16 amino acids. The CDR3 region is CASSFVGGEDVSGYTF. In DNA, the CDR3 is TGTGCCAGCAGTTTTGTTGGAGGCGAGGATGTTTCTGGCTACACCTTC.

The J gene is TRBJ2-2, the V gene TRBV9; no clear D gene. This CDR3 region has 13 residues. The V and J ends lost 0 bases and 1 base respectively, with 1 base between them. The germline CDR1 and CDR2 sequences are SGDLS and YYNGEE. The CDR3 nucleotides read TGTGCCAGCAGCGTAGAGAACACCGGGGAGCTGTTTTTT. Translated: CASSVENTGELFF.

The CDR3: CASSFGTSGAGTDTQYF. CDR3 nucleotide sequence: TGTGCCAGCAGCTTCGGGACTAGCGGGGCCGGCACAGATACGCAGTATTTT. The chain joins TRBV7-6 to TRBJ2-3; 13 bases align to TRBD2. CDR1 and CDR2 from the germline V gene are SGHVS and FNYEAQ. The CDR3 is made up of 17 amino acids. V trimming: 3 bases; J trimming: 1 base; junction bases outside the gene matches: 4. Complete variable domain (other parts from reference TRBV7-6 and TRBJ2-3): GAGVSQSPRYKVTKRGQDVALRCDPISGHVSLYWYRQALGQGPEFLTYFNYEAQQDKSGLPNDRFSAERPEGSISTLTIQRTEQRDSAMYRCASSFGTSGAGTDTQYFGPGTRLTVL.

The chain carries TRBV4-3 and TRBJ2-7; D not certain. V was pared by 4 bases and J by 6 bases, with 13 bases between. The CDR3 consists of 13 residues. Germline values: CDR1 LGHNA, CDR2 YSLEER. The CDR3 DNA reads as TGCGCCAGCAGCCCCATTGGGTCAGGCGAGCAGTACTTC. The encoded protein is CASSPIGSGEQYF.

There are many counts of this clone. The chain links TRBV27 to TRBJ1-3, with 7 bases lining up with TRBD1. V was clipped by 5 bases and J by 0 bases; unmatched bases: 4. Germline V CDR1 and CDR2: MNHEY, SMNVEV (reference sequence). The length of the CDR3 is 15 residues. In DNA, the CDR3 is TGTGCCAGCAGTGCACAGGGGAGCTCTGGAAACACCATATATTTT. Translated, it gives CASSAQGSSGNTIYF.

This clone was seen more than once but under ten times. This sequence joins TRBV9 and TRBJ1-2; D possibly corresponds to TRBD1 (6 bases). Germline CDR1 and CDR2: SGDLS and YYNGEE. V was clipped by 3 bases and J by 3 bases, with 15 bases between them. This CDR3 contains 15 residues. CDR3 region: CASSGTGPEDYGYTF. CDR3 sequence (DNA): TGTGCCAGCAGCGGTACAGGGCCGGAGGACTATGGCTACACCTTC. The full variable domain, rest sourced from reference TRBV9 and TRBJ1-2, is DSGVTQTPKHLITATGQRVTLRCSPRSGDLSVYWYQQSLDQGLQFLIQYYNGEERAKGNILERFSAQQFPDLHSELNLSSLELGDSALYFCASSGTGPEDYGYTFGSGTRLTVV.

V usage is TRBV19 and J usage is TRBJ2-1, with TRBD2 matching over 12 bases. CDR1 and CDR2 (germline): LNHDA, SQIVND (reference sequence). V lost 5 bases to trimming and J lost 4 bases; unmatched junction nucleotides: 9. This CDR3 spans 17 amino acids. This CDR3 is CASSAPTSGGPYNEQFF. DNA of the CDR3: TGTGCCAGTAGTGCTCCGACTAGCGGGGGACCATACAATGAGCAGTTCTTC. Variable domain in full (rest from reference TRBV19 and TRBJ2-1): DGGITQSPKYLFRKEGQNVTLSCEQNLNHDAMYWYRQDPGQGLRLIYYSQIVNDFQKGDIAEGYSVSREKKESFPLTVTSAQKNPTAFYLCASSAPTSGGPYNEQFFGPGTRLTVL.